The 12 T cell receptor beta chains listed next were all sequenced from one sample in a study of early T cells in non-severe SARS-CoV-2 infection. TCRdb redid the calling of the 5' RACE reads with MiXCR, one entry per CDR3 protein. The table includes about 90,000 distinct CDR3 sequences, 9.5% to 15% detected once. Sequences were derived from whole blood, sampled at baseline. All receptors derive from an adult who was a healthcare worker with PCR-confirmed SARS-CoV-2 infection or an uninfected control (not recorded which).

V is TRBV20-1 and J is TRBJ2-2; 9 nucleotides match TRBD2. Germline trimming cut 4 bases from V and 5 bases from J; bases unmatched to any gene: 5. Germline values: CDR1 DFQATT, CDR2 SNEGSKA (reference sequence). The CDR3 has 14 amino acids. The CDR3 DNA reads TGCAGTGCTAAGCGGCTAGCGGGAACCGGGGAGCTGTTTTTT. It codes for CSAKRLAGTGELFF.

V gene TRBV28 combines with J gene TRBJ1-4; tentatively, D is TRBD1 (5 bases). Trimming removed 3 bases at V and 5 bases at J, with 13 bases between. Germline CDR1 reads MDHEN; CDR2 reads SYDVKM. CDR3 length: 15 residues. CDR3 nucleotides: TGTGCCAGCAGTTTCCCAGCAGGGCCGAATGAAAAACTGTTTTTT. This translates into CASSFPAGPNEKLFF.

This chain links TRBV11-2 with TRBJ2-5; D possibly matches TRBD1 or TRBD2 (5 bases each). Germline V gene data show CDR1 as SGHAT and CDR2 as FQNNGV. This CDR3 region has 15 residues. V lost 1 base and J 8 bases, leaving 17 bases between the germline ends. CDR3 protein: CASSLGGMGLVTQYF. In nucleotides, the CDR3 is TGTGCCAGCAGCTTAGGAGGGATGGGGCTTGTAACCCAGTACTTC.

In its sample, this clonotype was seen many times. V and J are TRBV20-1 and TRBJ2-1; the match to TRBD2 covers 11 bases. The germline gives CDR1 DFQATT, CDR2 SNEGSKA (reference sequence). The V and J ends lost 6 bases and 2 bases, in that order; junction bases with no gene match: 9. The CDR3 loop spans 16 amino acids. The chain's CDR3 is CSAVPGLADPYNEQFF. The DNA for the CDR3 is TGCAGTGCCGTCCCGGGACTAGCGGACCCCTACAATGAGCAGTTCTTC.

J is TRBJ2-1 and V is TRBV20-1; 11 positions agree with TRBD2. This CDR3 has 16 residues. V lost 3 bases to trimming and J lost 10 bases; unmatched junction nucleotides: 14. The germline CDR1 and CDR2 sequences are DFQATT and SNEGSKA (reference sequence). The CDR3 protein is CSARIIAGGPRAEQFF. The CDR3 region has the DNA TGCAGTGCTAGGATAATAGCGGGAGGGCCCCGTGCCGAGCAGTTCTTC.

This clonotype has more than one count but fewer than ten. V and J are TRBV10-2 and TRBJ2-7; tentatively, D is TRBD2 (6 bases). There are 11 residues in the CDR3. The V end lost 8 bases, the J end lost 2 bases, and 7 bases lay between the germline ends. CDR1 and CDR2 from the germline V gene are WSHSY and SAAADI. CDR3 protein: CASGEAYEQYF. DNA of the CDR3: TGCGCCAGCGGGGAGGCCTACGAGCAGTACTTC.

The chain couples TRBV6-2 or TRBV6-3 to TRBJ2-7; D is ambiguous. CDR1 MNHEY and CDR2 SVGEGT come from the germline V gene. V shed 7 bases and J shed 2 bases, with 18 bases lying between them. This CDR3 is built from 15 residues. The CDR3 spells CASTLDGQSTYEQYF. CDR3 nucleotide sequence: TGTGCCAGCACCCTAGACGGCCAAAGCACCTACGAGCAGTACTTC.

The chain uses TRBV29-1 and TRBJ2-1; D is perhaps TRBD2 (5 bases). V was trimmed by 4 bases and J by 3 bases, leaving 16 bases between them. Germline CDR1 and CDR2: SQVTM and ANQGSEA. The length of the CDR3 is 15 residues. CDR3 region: CSVVGRRNVYNEQFF. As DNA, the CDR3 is TGCAGCGTTGTTGGGCGGAGGAACGTCTACAATGAGCAGTTCTTC.

CDR3 residues: CSVLGRETQYF. DNA of the CDR3: TGCAGCGTTCTGGGGAGAGAGACCCAGTACTTC. This chain joins TRBV29-1 and TRBJ2-5; D perhaps matches TRBD2 (5 bases). Looked up from germline, CDR1 is SQVTM and CDR2 is ANQGSEA. This CDR3 is 11 amino acids long. Trimming stripped 5 bases from V and 4 bases from J, with 8 bases between.

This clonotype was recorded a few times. This CDR3 reads CASSFGTGSNQPQHF. The CDR3 nucleotides are TGTGCCAGCAGCTTTGGGACAGGAAGCAATCAGCCCCAGCATTTT. V usage is TRBV7-8 and J usage is TRBJ1-5; 8 nucleotides line up with TRBD1. CDR3 length: 15 amino acids. J lost 1 base, V lost 3 bases, and 2 bases had no gene match. Germline loops: CDR1 SGHVS, CDR2 FQNEAQ.

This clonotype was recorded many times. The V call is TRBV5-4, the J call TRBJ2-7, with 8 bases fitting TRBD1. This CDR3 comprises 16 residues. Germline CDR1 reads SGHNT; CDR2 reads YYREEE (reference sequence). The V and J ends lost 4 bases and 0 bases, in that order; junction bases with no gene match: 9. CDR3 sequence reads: CASSEATGGSSYEQYF. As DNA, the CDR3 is TGTGCCAGCAGCGAAGCTACAGGGGGTTCCTCCTACGAGCAGTACTTC.

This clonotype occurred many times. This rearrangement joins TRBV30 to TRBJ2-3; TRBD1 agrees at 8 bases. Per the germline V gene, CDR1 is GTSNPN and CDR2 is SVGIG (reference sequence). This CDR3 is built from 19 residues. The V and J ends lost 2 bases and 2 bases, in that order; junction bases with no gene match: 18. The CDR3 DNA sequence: TGTGCCTGGAGTTTGGGACAGGCCAAAGGGAAAGGACACACAGATACGCAGTATTTT. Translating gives CAWSLGQAKGKGHTDTQYF.